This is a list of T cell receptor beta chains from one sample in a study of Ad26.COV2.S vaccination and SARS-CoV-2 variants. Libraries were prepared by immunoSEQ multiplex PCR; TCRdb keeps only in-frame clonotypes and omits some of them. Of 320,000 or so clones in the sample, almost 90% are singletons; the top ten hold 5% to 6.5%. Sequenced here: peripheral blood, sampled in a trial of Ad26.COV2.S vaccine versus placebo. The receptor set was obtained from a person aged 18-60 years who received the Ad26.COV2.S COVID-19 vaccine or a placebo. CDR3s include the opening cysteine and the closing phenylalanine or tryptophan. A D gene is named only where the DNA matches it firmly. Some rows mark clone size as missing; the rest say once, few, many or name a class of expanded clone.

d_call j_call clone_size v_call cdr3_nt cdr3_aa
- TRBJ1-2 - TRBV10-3 TGTGCCATCAGTGAGTCGTTCAGGGCAGTGGATGGCTATGGCTACACCTTC CAISESFRAVDGYGYTF
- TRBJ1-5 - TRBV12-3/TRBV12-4 TGTGCCAGCAGTTCGGAGAGGAATCAGCCCCAGCATTTT CASSSERNQPQHF
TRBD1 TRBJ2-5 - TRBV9 TGTGCCAGCAGCGGACAGTGGACAGGGGAGACCCAGTACTTC CASSGQWTGETQYF
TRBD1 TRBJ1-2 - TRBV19 TGTGCCAGTAGTATAGGGGGCCCGGGACAGGGAAACTATGGCTACACCTTC CASSIGGPGQGNYGYTF
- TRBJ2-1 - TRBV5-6 TGTGCCAGCAGCTTAAGCGGGCCATTCAATGAGCAGTTCTTC CASSLSGPFNEQFF
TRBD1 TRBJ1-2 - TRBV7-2 TGTGCCAGCAGCGGCCCAGGGGGCCCCTATGGCTACACCTTC CASSGPGGPYGYTF
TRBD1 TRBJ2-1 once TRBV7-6 TGTGCCAGCAGCCAAAGAGGACAGGGCGGTGAGCAGTTCTTC CASSQRGQGGEQFF
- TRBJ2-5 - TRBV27 TGTGCCAGCAGTTTATCGATTTGGGGCAGCAAAGAGACCCAGTACTTC CASSLSIWGSKETQYF
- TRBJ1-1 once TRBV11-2 TGTGCCAGCAGCTTCGAGGGCACTGAAGCTTTCTTT CASSFEGTEAFF
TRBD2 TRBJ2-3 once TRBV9 TGTGCCAGCCGGGGACTAGATGACGCAGATACGCAGTATTTT CASRGLDDADTQYF